This TCR beta chain was sequenced in a study of T cell changes during pregnancy in multiple sclerosis. Clones were sequenced by immunoSEQ multiplex PCR, and TCRdb holds only the in-frame ones, with some missing. The top ten clones hold about 0.6% of a sample with over 50,000 clones, around 93% of them seen once. This clone appeared once. This receptor was identified in a female donor with multiple sclerosis, enrolled in a pregnancy study. The material sequenced was CD4+ T cells from peripheral blood mononuclear cells, taken after pregnancy.

The CDR3 DNA reads TGTGCCAGCAGCACGCGACAGGGGGGACAAGAGACCCAGTACTTC. Its protein product is CASSTRQGGQETQYF. The V call is TRBV9, the J call TRBJ2-5; 9 bases map to TRBD1. The CDR3 is 15 amino acids. Trimming took 4 bases from V and 2 from J; bases not matched to a gene: 6. Germline CDR1 SGDLS, CDR2 YYNGEE.